Following are 2 T cell receptor beta chains from one sample sequenced in a study of cytomegalovirus exposure and HLA in healthy donors. The PCR ran on 60 Vbeta and 13 Jbeta primers. Using immunoSEQ multiplex PCR, the repertoire was profiled, and TCRdb retains in-frame clones only, with some absent. Among fewer than 100,000 clones listed, around 77% were seen once. Sequencing was performed on PBMCs. These receptors came from a female donor in good health and CMV-seronegative.

The chain carries TRBV27 and TRBJ1-6, with D hard to call. With 2 bases removed from V and 7 bases from J, the gap between germline ends came to 3 bases. Germline loops: CDR1 MNHEY, CDR2 SMNVEV (reference sequence). The CDR3 covers 12 residues. CDR3 loop: CASSLQNSPLHF. The CDR3 nucleotides read TGTGCCAGCAGTTTACAGAATTCACCCCTCCACTTT.

This chain joins TRBV10-2 and TRBJ1-3; TRBD1 is a possible D gene (5 bases). This CDR3 spans 15 amino acids. The V gene's germline CDR1 is WSHSY and CDR2 SAAADI. Trimming stripped 5 bases from V and 0 bases from J, with 11 bases between. The CDR3 protein is CASSKQASSGNTIYF. CDR3 DNA: TGCGCCAGCAGTAAACAGGCTTCCTCTGGAAACACCATATATTTT.